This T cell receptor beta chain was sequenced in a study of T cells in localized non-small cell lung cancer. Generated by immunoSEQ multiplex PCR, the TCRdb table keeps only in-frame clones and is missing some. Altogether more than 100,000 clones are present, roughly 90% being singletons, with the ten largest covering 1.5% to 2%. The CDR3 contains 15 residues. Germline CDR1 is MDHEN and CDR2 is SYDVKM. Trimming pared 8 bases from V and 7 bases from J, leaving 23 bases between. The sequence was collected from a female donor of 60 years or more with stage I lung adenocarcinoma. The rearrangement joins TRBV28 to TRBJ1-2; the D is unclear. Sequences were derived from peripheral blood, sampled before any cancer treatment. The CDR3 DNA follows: TGTGCCAGCCGGCAAGGAAGGTTAGGGTTCCTTGGCTACACCTTC. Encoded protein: CASRQGRLGFLGYTF.